What follows is one T cell receptor beta chain and its context. Its antigen is not identified. Some clones are missing from TCRdb's copy, which holds only in-frame ones; the method was immunoSEQ multiplex PCR. The sample carries tens of thousands of clones, around 90% recorded once. The entry originates in a study of T cell responses to AZD1222 COVID-19 vaccine. Study-level points and caveats: Spike-specific TCRs gained breadth and depth after people received two AZD1222 doses.

V lost 6 bases and J lost 4, with 13 bases in between. The CDR3 extends over 13 amino acids. CDR1 SGDLS and CDR2 YYNGEE come from the germline V gene. V and J are TRBV9 and TRBJ1-1; D remains ambiguous. This TCR derives from an adult in good health. The sequencing used peripheral blood, collected on day 0 of MenACWY control vaccination. The CDR3 spells CASTPIPGTEAFF. CDR3 coding DNA: TGTGCCAGCACACCCATTCCGGGCACTGAAGCTTTCTTT.